These 3 T cell receptor beta chains originate from one sample sequenced in a study of T cell responses to AZD1222 COVID-19 vaccine. TCRdb's copy holds only in-frame clones and misses some; the assay was immunoSEQ multiplex PCR. Counted here are 70,000 or so clones, around 87% occurring once; the ten biggest clones make up 24%. This sample comprised peripheral blood, obtained on day 0 of AZD1222 vaccination. These receptors were taken from an adult in good health.

The rearrangement joins TRBV4-3 to TRBJ1-2; D call uncertain. Germline V gives CDR1 LGHNA, CDR2 YSLEER. CDR3 length: 11 residues. The V end was cut by 1 base, the J end by 6 bases, with 3 bases between. CDR3 in DNA: TGCGCCAGCAGCCAAGGTCATGGCTACACCTTC. This gives the protein CASSQGHGYTF.

This chain links TRBV5-5 with TRBJ1-2; D possibly corresponds to TRBD1 (5 bases). Germline V gene data show CDR1 as SGHKS and CDR2 as YYEKEE (reference sequence). This CDR3 spans 13 amino acids. With 1 base removed from V and 7 bases from J, the gap between germline ends came to 11 bases. The chain's CDR3 is CASSLLGDTGYTF. DNA for the CDR3: TGTGCCAGCAGCTTGTTAGGGGATACTGGCTACACCTTC.

The J gene is TRBJ2-1, the V gene TRBV20-1; D gene ambiguous. The germline gives CDR1 DFQATT, CDR2 SNEGSKA (reference sequence). Trimming removed 2 bases from V and 6 bases from J, with 5 bases in between. The CDR3 spans 11 residues. CDR3 DNA sequence: TGCAGTGCTAGATCCGGCAATGAGCAGTTCTTC. This gives the protein CSARSGNEQFF.